The present TCR beta chain was sequenced within a study of blood T cell repertoires in COVID-19. The V gene lost 1 base and the J gene lost 8 bases, with 6 bases spanning the gap. CDR3 length equals 12 residues. Libraries were prepared by immunoSEQ multiplex PCR; TCRdb keeps only in-frame clonotypes and omits some of them. The table records hundreds of thousands of clones, over 75% of them present only once. The chain employs TRBV12-3 or TRBV12-4 and TRBJ2-1, with a possible D match to TRBD1 (6 bases). The receptor comes from a human donor in a cohort sampled during active COVID-19. The sample consisted of peripheral blood. CDR3 in amino acids: CASSLGGHEQFF. The CDR3 DNA reads as TGTGCCAGCAGTTTAGGGGGGCATGAGCAGTTCTTC.